This TCR beta chain was observed in a study of blood T cell repertoires in COVID-19. Study-level background: COVID-19 samples from acute and convalescent phases originated in the United States, Italy and Spain.

Using immunoSEQ multiplex PCR, the repertoire was profiled, and TCRdb retains in-frame clones only, with some absent. The sample gives around 440,000 clones, about nine tenths of which show up once; 10% to 15% is in the top ten. The CDR3 covers 15 residues. Trimming removed 0 bases at V and 3 bases at J, with 15 bases between. From germline, CDR1 is GTSNPN and CDR2 SVGIG (reference sequence). Recruited during active infection, patients (from Seattle) were subsequently followed longitudinally. The rearrangement joins TRBV30 to TRBJ2-7, with D perhaps TRBD1 (7 bases). The sequence derives from a woman aged 45-59 years with COVID-19, enrolled during active disease. Sequencing used peripheral blood. CDR3 nucleotides: TGTGCCTGGAGTGTGGCACAGGGGAGGTTCTACGAGCAGTACTTC. The encoded protein is CAWSVAQGRFYEQYF. Full variable domain (missing parts from reference TRBV30 and TRBJ2-7): SQTIHQWPATLVQPVGSPLSLECTVEGTSNPNLYWYRQAAGRGLQLLFYSVGIGQISSEVPQNLSASRPQDRQFILSSKKLLLSDSGFYLCAWSVAQGRFYEQYFGPGTRLTVT.